The 21 T cell receptor beta chains below come from one sample, sequenced in a study of T cell changes during pregnancy in multiple sclerosis. Some clones are missing from TCRdb's copy, which holds only in-frame ones; the method was immunoSEQ multiplex PCR. This table has 25,000 to 35,000 clones, 89% appearing once. Sample: CD8+ T cells from peripheral blood mononuclear cells, taken in the first trimester of pregnancy. The source is a female donor with multiple sclerosis, enrolled in a pregnancy study.

The CDR3 sequence is CASSFFQDRLGEQFF. CDR3 bases: TGCGCCAGCAGCTTTTTCCAGGACAGACTTGGTGAGCAGTTCTTC. The rearrangement uses TRBV5-1 and TRBJ2-1; D may be TRBD1 (6 bases). This CDR3 spans 15 amino acids. CDR1 is SGHRS, CDR2 YFSETQ, per germline. Trimming cost V 2 bases and J 9 bases, with 18 bases left between them.

This clone is large in the sample. The V call is TRBV7-3, the J call TRBJ2-3, with D possibly being TRBD2 (6 bases). The CDR3 is 15 amino acids. The V and J ends lost 0 bases and 5 bases respectively, with 12 bases between them. Germline V lookup: CDR1 SGHTA, CDR2 FQGTGA. The CDR3 coding sequence is TGTGCCAGCAGCTTAACGGCTAGCGATATAGATACGCAGTATTTT. It yields the protein CASSLTASDIDTQYF.

CDR3 loop: CAWGRGGLHEQYF. Here the CDR3 DNA reads TGTGCCTGGGGGCGTGGGGGACTCCACGAGCAGTACTTC. This rearrangement joins TRBV30 to TRBJ2-7; perhaps TRBD2 as D (6 bases). This CDR3 is 13 amino acids long. V was cut by 5 bases and J by 5 bases, with 16 bases left in between. Germline V lookup: CDR1 GTSNPN, CDR2 SVGIG (reference sequence).

This clone was seen a single time. V and J are TRBV13 and TRBJ2-1; 7 nucleotides line up with TRBD2. Trimming cost V 0 bases and J 1 base; bases outside gene matches: 6. CDR3 length equals 17 residues. From germline, CDR1 is PRHDT and CDR2 FYEKMQ (reference sequence). In nucleotides, the CDR3 is TGTGCCAGCAGCTTAGGCTTCACGGGGGGTTCCTACAATGAGCAGTTCTTC. It yields the protein CASSLGFTGGSYNEQFF. Based on the CDR3 plus reference TRBV13 and TRBJ2-1, the full variable domain is AAGVIQSPRHLIKEKRETATLKCYPIPRHDTVYWYQQGPGQDPQFLISFYEKMQSDKGSIPDRFSAQQFSDYHSELNMSSLELGDSALYFCASSLGFTGGSYNEQFFGPGTRLTVL.

CDR3 sequence: CASSFTGAGRYEQYF. In nucleotides, the CDR3 is TGTGCCAGCAGTTTTACAGGGGCCGGCCGCTACGAGCAGTACTTC. This chain links TRBV27 with TRBJ2-7; 7 nucleotides line up with TRBD1. The length of the CDR3 is 15 residues. CDR1 is MNHEY, CDR2 SMNVEV, per germline (reference sequence). After removal of 3 bases from V and 3 bases from J, the junction contained 8 bases not matched to a gene.

This chain joins TRBV9 and TRBJ2-3, with 7 positions matching TRBD2. Germline values: CDR1 SGDLS, CDR2 YYNGEE. V lost 4 bases to trimming and J lost 0 bases; unmatched junction nucleotides: 2. The CDR3 is 14 residues long. As DNA, the CDR3 is TGTGCCAGCAGCATTAGCGGGAGCACAGATACGCAGTATTTT. Protein product: CASSISGSTDTQYF.

This chain connects TRBV29-1 to TRBJ2-1; D is perhaps TRBD1 (5 bases). This CDR3 spans 9 amino acids. The germline gives CDR1 SQVTM, CDR2 ANQGSEA. CDR3 DNA: TGCAGGGGGCACAATGAGCAGTTCTTC. It codes for CRGHNEQFF.

The chain couples TRBV27 to TRBJ1-5; perhaps TRBD1 as D (6 bases). This CDR3 region has 16 residues. The germline V gene encodes CDR1 MNHEY and CDR2 SMNVEV (reference sequence). V lost 2 bases to trimming and J lost 6 bases, with 17 bases between them. The CDR3 bases are TGTGCCAGCAGTTTAGCCGCAGGGGATGTAGGTCAGCCCCAGCATTTT. Translated, it gives CASSLAAGDVGQPQHF.

The chain carries TRBV7-2 and TRBJ2-7; possible D gene TRBD1, 6 bases. CDR3 length: 17 residues. V was clipped by 3 bases and J by 11 bases, with 29 bases between them. The germline gives CDR1 SGHTA, CDR2 FQGNSA. The CDR3 sequence: CASSFPGRPADTEGEYF. The CDR3 nucleotides read TGTGCCAGCAGCTTCCCTGGCCGTCCCGCCGATACTGAGGGGGAGTACTTC.

The sample holds a few counts of this clone. The chain is built from TRBV28 and TRBJ1-2, with a weak D call TRBD1 (6 bases). Deletions cut 7 bases from V and 7 bases from J, with 19 bases between. Germline-derived CDR1 and CDR2 are MDHEN and SYDVKM. The CDR3 totals 14 residues. For the CDR3, the DNA is TGTGCCAGCAAAAATCGGACAGAGGGTGGTGGCTACACCTTC. Residues: CASKNRTEGGGYTF.

The chain carries TRBV6-1 and TRBJ2-6; TRBD2 agrees at 10 bases. Looked up from germline, CDR1 is MNHNS and CDR2 is SASEGT. The CDR3 contains 19 residues. The V and J ends lost 1 base and 0 bases, in that order; junction bases with no gene match: 6. The CDR3 bases are TGTGCCAGCAGTGAAGAAGGGCTAGCGGGGGTCTCTGGGGCCAACGTCCTGACTTTC. This sequence encodes CASSEEGLAGVSGANVLTF.

The genes are TRBV4-1 and TRBJ2-1; TRBD2 is a possible D gene (5 bases). The CDR3 extends over 15 amino acids. Trimming cost V 1 base and J 6 bases, with 13 bases left between them. The germline V gene encodes CDR1 MGHRA and CDR2 YSYEKL. The CDR3 DNA follows: TGCGCCAGCAGCCAAGGTAGCGCTAGATCCAATGAGCAGTTCTTC. Translation: CASSQGSARSNEQFF.

Notes on this clone: A much larger clone lies one base from this, so it may be a read error. V is TRBV6-4 and J is TRBJ2-6, with a possible D match to TRBD1 (5 bases). This CDR3 has 15 residues. V shed 5 bases and J shed 0 bases, with 8 bases lying between them. Germline V CDR1 and CDR2: MRHNA, SNTAGT. This chain's CDR3 is CASSKDSSGANVLTF. CDR3 DNA sequence: TGTGCCAGCAGTAAAGACAGCTCTGGGGCCAACGTCCTGACTTTC.

CDR3 coding DNA: TGCGCCAGCAGCTACGGACAGGGGACAGCAACTAATGAAAAACTGTTTTTT. Its protein is CASSYGQGTATNEKLFF. The chain joins TRBV5-1 to TRBJ1-4; 9 positions match TRBD1. This CDR3 spans 17 amino acids. Losses at the gene ends were 3 bases for V and 0 bases for J; bases not matched to a gene: 6. The germline V gene encodes CDR1 SGHRS and CDR2 YFSETQ.

This clone was seen once. V usage is TRBV2 and J usage is TRBJ1-3; D may be TRBD1 (5 bases). Germline CDR1 reads SNHLY; CDR2 reads FYNNEI. The CDR3 covers 17 residues. With 3 bases removed from V and 4 bases from J, the gap between germline ends came to 19 bases. The CDR3 coding sequence is TGTGCCAGCAGTGAGGGGGGGACCCTGCGATCGGGAAACACCATATATTTT. Amino acid sequence: CASSEGGTLRSGNTIYF.

This chain joins TRBV9 and TRBJ2-7; tentative D call: TRBD2 (5 bases). The CDR3 has 16 amino acids. Germline CDR1 reads SGDLS; CDR2 reads YYNGEE. V lost 0 bases to trimming and J lost 3 bases, with 16 bases between them. The CDR3 loop reads CASSVEGSGKDYEQYF. The CDR3 DNA follows: TGTGCCAGCAGCGTAGAAGGGAGCGGAAAAGACTACGAGCAGTACTTC.

In DNA, the CDR3 is TGTGCCAGCAGCACCGGGAGCATTTCGGCAACTAATGAAAAACTGTTTTTT. Translated, it gives CASSTGSISATNEKLFF. The chain employs TRBV21-1 and TRBJ1-4. TRBV21-1 is tagged as a pseudogene. This CDR3 has 17 residues.

The chain is built from TRBV6-1 and TRBJ2-2; D possibly corresponds to TRBD2 (6 bases). In germline, CDR1 is MNHNS, CDR2 SASEGT. V was cut by 2 bases and J by 1 base, with 14 bases left in between. This CDR3 comprises 17 residues. The DNA of the CDR3 is TGTGCCAGCAGTGAATTAGGAACGCGGGGGAACACCGGGGAGCTGTTTTTT. Translating it yields CASSELGTRGNTGELFF.

The chain combines TRBV5-6 with TRBJ2-7; TRBD2 aligns across 9 bases. The germline V gene has CDR1 SGHDT and CDR2 YYEEEE. CDR3 length: 18 residues. Trimming took 0 bases from V and 2 from J; bases not matched to a gene: 12. The CDR3 reads CASSLATGLASLTYEQYF. DNA for the CDR3: TGTGCCAGCAGCTTGGCCACGGGACTAGCATCGTTAACCTACGAGCAGTACTTC.

The chain couples TRBV5-1 to TRBJ1-5; 10 positions agree with TRBD1. V shed 4 bases and J 7 bases; nucleotides not matched to a gene: 5. This CDR3 has 14 amino acids. Germline lookup yields CDR1 SGHRS and CDR2 YFSETQ. CDR3 sequence: CASSHGTGEQPQHF. The DNA for the CDR3 is TGCGCCAGCAGCCACGGGACAGGGGAACAGCCCCAGCATTTT.

The chain recombines TRBV27 with TRBJ2-5, with 12 bases lining up with TRBD1. Per the germline V gene, CDR1 is MNHEY and CDR2 is SMNVEV (reference sequence). The CDR3 consists of 15 residues. The ends lost 4 bases at V and 7 bases at J; junction bases unmatched: 7. CDR3 sequence reads: CASSSGTGGFVTQYF. The CDR3 coding sequence is TGTGCCAGCAGTTCCGGGACAGGGGGCTTTGTGACCCAGTACTTC.